The rows below give T cell receptor beta chains drawn from one sample of a study of technical replicates of blood from a few donors. The method was immunoSEQ multiplex PCR; TCRdb's version includes in-frame clones alone and lacks a portion of them. The repertoire holds tens of thousands of clones, with just over 90% as singletons. The specimen sequenced was T cells isolated from PBMCs. These receptors all come from a human donor in good health. Both conserved end residues are part of each CDR3. A D gene is named only where the DNA matches it firmly. The size entry is marked missing in some rows and otherwise reads once, few, many or a size class.

d_call,v_call,j_call,clone_size,cdr3_nt,cdr3_aa
.,TRBV7-9,TRBJ2-5,.,TGTGCCAGCAGCACGAAGTGGGGGGAACAAGAGACCCAGTACTTC,CASSTKWGEQETQYF
TRBD1,TRBV19,TRBJ1-1,once,TGTGCCAGTAGTATCCTACCTACAGGGGGCGGCACTGAAGCTTTCTTT,CASSILPTGGGTEAFF
TRBD2,TRBV15,TRBJ2-5,.,TGTGCCACCCTAGGACTAGCGGGAGGGGAAGAGACCCAGTACTTC,CATLGLAGGEETQYF
.,TRBV28,TRBJ2-3,.,TGTGCCAGCAGTTTATGGACTGGAAACCTCGGGGATACGCAGTATTTT,CASSLWTGNLGDTQYF
TRBD1,TRBV2,TRBJ2-4,.,TGTGCCAGTAGGGAACGGACAGGGAAAAACATTCAGTACTTC,CASRERTGKNIQYF
TRBD2,TRBV11-3,TRBJ2-5,.,TGTGCCAGCAGCCTAGGGTTTGGCGGGGGGGGCCAAGAGACCCAGTACTTC,CASSLGFGGGGQETQYF
TRBD1,TRBV19,TRBJ1-5,.,TGTGCCAGTAGAGGACAGGGGGGTAATCAGCCCCAGCATTTT,CASRGQGGNQPQHF
.,TRBV28,TRBJ2-5,.,TGTGCCAGCAGTTTGAGCGGTCACAGCGGCAAGACCCAGTACTTC,CASSLSGHSGKTQYF
.,TRBV28,TRBJ2-7,.,TGTGCCAGCAGATCCCGGGAGTTGCCCTACGAGCAGTACTTC,CASRSRELPYEQYF
TRBD2,TRBV4-2,TRBJ2-3,.,TGTGCCAGCAGCGTCGAGGGACTAGCGGGGGGGCTACCAGATACGCAGTATTTT,CASSVEGLAGGLPDTQYF
.,TRBV15,TRBJ1-5,.,TGTGCCACCAGCAGAGCAGGTAATAGCAATCAGCCCCAGCATTTT,CATSRAGNSNQPQHF
.,TRBV4-1,TRBJ1-5,few,TGCGCCAGCAGCCAAGAGGGCAGGGAACATCAGCCCCAGCATTTT,CASSQEGREHQPQHF
.,TRBV4-2,TRBJ2-7,.,TGTGCCAGCAGCCTCGGCGGAAACTCCTACGAGCAGTACTTC,CASSLGGNSYEQYF
.,TRBV28,TRBJ2-1,.,TGTGCCAGCAGTGACCTGGGAGGCTACAATGAGCAGTTCTTC,CASSDLGGYNEQFF
.,TRBV6-5,TRBJ1-3,.,TGTGCCAGTCGCCTGGGAGCTCTCTCTGGAAACACCATATATTTT,CASRLGALSGNTIYF
TRBD1,TRBV10-3,TRBJ2-7,.,TGTGCCATCCGTGGGACAGGGTACTCCTACGAGCAGTACTTC,CAIRGTGYSYEQYF
TRBD1,TRBV11-3,TRBJ1-1,.,TGTGCCAGCAGCTGGGTGACAGGGGACGCTTTCTTT,CASSWVTGDAFF
TRBD1,TRBV18,TRBJ1-3,.,TGTGCCAGCTCACCCGACAGGGCAGGAGGAAACACCATATATTTT,CASSPDRAGGNTIYF
TRBD1,TRBV7-6,TRBJ2-7,few,TGTGCCAGCAGCTTTGGATCCGGGACAGGGGGCGACGAGCAGTACTTC,CASSFGSGTGGDEQYF
TRBD2,TRBV30,TRBJ2-5,.,TGTGCCTGGAGGACTAGCGGGGGGGAGACCCAGTACTTC,CAWRTSGGETQYF
TRBD1,TRBV6-5,TRBJ2-3,.,TGTGCCAGCACCCCTCGACAGGGGGGGAGAGATACGCAGTATTTT,CASTPRQGGRDTQYF
TRBD1,TRBV5-1,TRBJ1-1,.,TGCGCCAGCAGCTCGGACAGGGCAACTGAAGCTTTCTTT,CASSSDRATEAFF
.,TRBV5-6,TRBJ2-7,.,TGTGCCAGCAGCCTATTACACGAGCAGTACTTC,CASSLLHEQYF